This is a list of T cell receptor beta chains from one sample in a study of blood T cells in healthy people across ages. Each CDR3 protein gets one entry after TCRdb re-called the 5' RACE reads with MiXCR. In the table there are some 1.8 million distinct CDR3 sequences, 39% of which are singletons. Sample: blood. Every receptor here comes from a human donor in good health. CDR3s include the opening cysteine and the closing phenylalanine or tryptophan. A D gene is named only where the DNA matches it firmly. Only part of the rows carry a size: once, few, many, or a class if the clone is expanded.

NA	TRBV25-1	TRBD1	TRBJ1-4	TGTGCCAGCAATAGTCACGGACAGGGTGAAAAACTGTTTTTT	CASNSHGQGEKLFF
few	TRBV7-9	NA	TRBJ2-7	TGTGCCAGCAGCTTTTACCGTCGGGAGCAGTACTTC	CASSFYRREQYF
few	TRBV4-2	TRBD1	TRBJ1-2	TGTGCCAGCAGCCAACTCGAGGGGGCGTCAAGAAGTGGCTACACCTTC	CASSQLEGASRSGYTF
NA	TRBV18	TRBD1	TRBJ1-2	TGTGCCAGCTCACCAGCGACAGGGTTAGAAGGAATCTATGGCTACACCTTC	CASSPATGLEGIYGYTF
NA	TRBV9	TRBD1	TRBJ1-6	TGTGCCAGATCGGACCCAATCGCCCCGGGACAGGGGACCCAGAATTCACCCCTCCACTTT	CARSDPIAPGQGTQNSPLHF
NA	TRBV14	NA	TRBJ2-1	TGTGCCAGCAGCCCGACAGACAACCCCTACAATGAGCAGTTCTTC	CASSPTDNPYNEQFF
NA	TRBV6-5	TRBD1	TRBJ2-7	TGTGCCAGCACCCGGACAGGGCGTCCCTACGAGCAGTACTTC	CASTRTGRPYEQYF
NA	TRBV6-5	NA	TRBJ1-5	TGTGCCAGCAGTTACTCAAGGGAAGGCAATCAGCCCCAGCATTTT	CASSYSREGNQPQHF
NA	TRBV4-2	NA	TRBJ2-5	TGTGCCAGCAGCCAAGATCCAGGGGTAAGGGAGACCCAGTACTTC	CASSQDPGVRETQYF
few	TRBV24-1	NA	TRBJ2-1	TGTGCTACCAGTGATTATGGGACGGGGTCAGGTGAGCAGTTCTTC	CATSDYGTGSGEQFF
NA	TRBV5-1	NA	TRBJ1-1	TGCACCAGCAGCTTGTTGTATGGACGGGCGAACACTGAAGCTTTCTTT	CTSSLLYGRANTEAFF
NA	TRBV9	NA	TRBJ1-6	TGTGCCAGCAGCGTAGGAGCGGACCTATTTGGTTCACCCCTCCACTTT	CASSVGADLFGSPLHF
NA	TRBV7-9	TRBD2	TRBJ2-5	TGTGCCAGCAGCTTACTAGCGGGGGGGAGAGAGGAGACCCAGTACTTC	CASSLLAGGREETQYF
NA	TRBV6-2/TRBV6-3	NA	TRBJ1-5	TGTGCCAGCAGACCACCAGACAGGCCCCAGCATTTT	CASRPPDRPQHF
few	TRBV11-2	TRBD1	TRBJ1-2	TGTGCCAGCAGCTTTTCCGGGACAGGGTATGGCTACACCTTC	CASSFSGTGYGYTF
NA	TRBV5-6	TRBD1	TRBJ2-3	TGTGCCAGCAGCTTGTTCGACAGGGTTGACGTAGATACGCAGTATTTT	CASSLFDRVDVDTQYF
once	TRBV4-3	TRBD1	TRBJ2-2	TGCGCCAGCAGCCAAGGAGACAGGGGGCCGTACTACACCGGGGAGCTGTTTTTT	CASSQGDRGPYYTGELFF
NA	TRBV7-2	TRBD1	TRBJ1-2	TGTGCCAGCAGCTCGACAGGGTCGAGGGGCTACACCTTC	CASSSTGSRGYTF
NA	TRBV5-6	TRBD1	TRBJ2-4	TGTGCCAGCAGCTTGGCCACCTTGGGGACAGGGATGTACTTC	CASSLATLGTGMYF
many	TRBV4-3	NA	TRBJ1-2	TGTGCCAGCAGCCATCAAGGGGGGTATGGCTACACCTTC	CASSHQGGYGYTF
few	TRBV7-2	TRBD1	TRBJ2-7	TGTGCCAGCAGCTTAGCTGGCAGGGGGTCTTTTACAGGAACTAACGAGCAGTACTTC	CASSLAGRGSFTGTNEQYF
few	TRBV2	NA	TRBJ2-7	TGTGCCAGCACAGGGGGGGCCTACGAGCAGTACTTC	CASTGGAYEQYF
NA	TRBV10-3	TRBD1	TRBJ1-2	TGTGCCGCGAACCCGGGACAGGGGCCCTATGGCTACACCTTC	CAANPGQGPYGYTF
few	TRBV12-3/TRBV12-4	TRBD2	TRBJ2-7	TGTGCCAGCAGTCTCGAGCGGGGGGCCCCCTACGAGCAGTACTTC	CASSLERGAPYEQYF
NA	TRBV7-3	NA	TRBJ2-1	TGTGCCAGCAGCTTATCCATTGGGAGCTCCTACAATGAGCAGTTCTTC	CASSLSIGSSYNEQFF
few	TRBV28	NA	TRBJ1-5	TGTGCCAGCAGTTTATTAAGATATCAGCCCCAGCATTTT	CASSLLRYQPQHF
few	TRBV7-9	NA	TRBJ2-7	TGTGCTAGCAGCTTGGGCAGGGACCCCTACGAGCAGTACTTC	CASSLGRDPYEQYF
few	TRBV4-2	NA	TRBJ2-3	TGTGCCAGCAGCCAAGATCCCACTAGCACAGATACGCAGTATTTT	CASSQDPTSTDTQYF
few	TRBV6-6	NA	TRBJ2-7	TGTGCCAGCAGTTACTCGAAAAGGAGCTCCTACGAGCAGTACTTC	CASSYSKRSSYEQYF
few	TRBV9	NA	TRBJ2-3	TGTGCCAGCAGCGTAGACGGACGCCAGCGCACAGATACGCAGTATTTT	CASSVDGRQRTDTQYF
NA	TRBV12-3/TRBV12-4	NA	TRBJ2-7	TGTGCCAGCAGTTCGACAGCAAAGAGCTCCTACGAGCAGTACTTC	CASSSTAKSSYEQYF
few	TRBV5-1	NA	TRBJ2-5	TGCGCCAGCAGCTTGGGGTTTAGTAGGCAAGAGACCCAGTACTTC	CASSLGFSRQETQYF
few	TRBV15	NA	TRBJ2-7	TGTGCCACCAGCAGAGATGGTCAGGAACCCTACGAGCAGTACTTC	CATSRDGQEPYEQYF
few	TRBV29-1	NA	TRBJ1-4	TGCAGCGGTGGACAGAGGCTAAATGAAAAACTGTTTTTT	CSGGQRLNEKLFF
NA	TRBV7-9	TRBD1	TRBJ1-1	TGTGCCGGCAGCTACCACACAGGGGGGGCTGAAGCTTTCTTT	CAGSYHTGGAEAFF
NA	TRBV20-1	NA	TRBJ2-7	TGCAGTGCCGAGGCGCGTGGGGACGAGCAGTACTTC	CSAEARGDEQYF
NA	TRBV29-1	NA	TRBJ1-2	TGCAGCGTTCCTGGCAGGGAGAACTATGGCTACACCTTC	CSVPGRENYGYTF
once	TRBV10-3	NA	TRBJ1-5	TGTGCCATCAGTGACAAAGGGGTGGATCAGCCCCAGCATTTT	CAISDKGVDQPQHF
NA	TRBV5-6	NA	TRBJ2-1	TGTGCCAGCAGCTCCGGGACATCGAGGGCCTACGATGAGCAGTTCTTC	CASSSGTSRAYDEQFF
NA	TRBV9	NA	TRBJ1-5	TGTGCCAGCAGCGCGAGGAGGGAGGGGAGCAATCAGCCCCAGCATTTT	CASSARREGSNQPQHF
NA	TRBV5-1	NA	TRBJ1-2	TGCGCCAGCAGCGAGAACTTATCCGGGACACCGGATGGCTACACCTTC	CASSENLSGTPDGYTF
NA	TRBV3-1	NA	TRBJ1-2	TGTGCCAGCAGCCAAGCGTCTAGGACAGCTAGGTATGGCTACACCTTC	CASSQASRTARYGYTF
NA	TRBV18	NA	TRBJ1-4	TGTGCCAGCTCACCACCAGACAGGCGGACGGATGAAAAACTGTTTTTT	CASSPPDRRTDEKLFF
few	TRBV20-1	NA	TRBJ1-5	TGCAGTGCTAGGTCCAGGGGCAATCAGCCCCAGCATTTT	CSARSRGNQPQHF
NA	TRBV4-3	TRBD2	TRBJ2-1	TGCGCCAGCAGCCAAGGACTAGCGGGGATCAATGAGCAGTTCTTC	CASSQGLAGINEQFF
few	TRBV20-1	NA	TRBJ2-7	TGCAGTGCTAGATGGGCCGGTACAACCTACGAGCAGTACTTC	CSARWAGTTYEQYF
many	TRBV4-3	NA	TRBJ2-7	TGTGCCAGCAGCCAAGGCAGGGAATACGAGCAGTACTTC	CASSQGREYEQYF
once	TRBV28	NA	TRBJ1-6	TGTGCCAGCAGTGCGCGACAGCGCGGCGCTTATAATTCACCCCGCCACTTT	CASSARQRGAYNSPRHF
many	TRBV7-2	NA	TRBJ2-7	TGTGCCAGCAGTTTTTTGACAGGCTACGAGCAGTACTTC	CASSFLTGYEQYF
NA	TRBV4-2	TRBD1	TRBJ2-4	TGTGCCAGCAGTCCCGGGACAGGCGGGCACATTCAGTACTTC	CASSPGTGGHIQYF
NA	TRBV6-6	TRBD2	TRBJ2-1	TGTGCCAGCAGCCCCAATAGCGGGGGGGTTTTCAATGAGCAGTTCTTC	CASSPNSGGVFNEQFF
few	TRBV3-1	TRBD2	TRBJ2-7	TGTGCCAGCAGCCAGCTAGCGGGGTCCTACGAGCAGTACTTC	CASSQLAGSYEQYF